This record concerns one TCR beta chain sequence. The source of the sample is a study of shared clonotypes between healthy human individuals. Evenly divided among several immunoSEQ plates was the genomic DNA of each subset. Sequencing used immunoSEQ multiplex PCR; TCRdb keeps in-frame clones, though not all of them. The sample consists of millions of clones, more than 90% of them appearing once. CDR3 size: 12 residues. Germline values: CDR1 SQVTM, CDR2 ANQGSEA. V lost 7 bases, J lost 8 bases, and 14 bases lay in between. This clonotype originated in a man aged 18 to 35 in good health. Sequenced input: naive CD4+ T cells sorted from blood. The sample's subset: CD45RA+ positively selected. This chain uses TRBV29-1 with TRBJ1-4, with D tentatively TRBD1 (5 bases). The CDR3 protein is CSGSQVREKLFF. CDR3 nucleotides: TGCAGCGGGTCACAGGTAAGGGAAAAACTGTTTTTT.